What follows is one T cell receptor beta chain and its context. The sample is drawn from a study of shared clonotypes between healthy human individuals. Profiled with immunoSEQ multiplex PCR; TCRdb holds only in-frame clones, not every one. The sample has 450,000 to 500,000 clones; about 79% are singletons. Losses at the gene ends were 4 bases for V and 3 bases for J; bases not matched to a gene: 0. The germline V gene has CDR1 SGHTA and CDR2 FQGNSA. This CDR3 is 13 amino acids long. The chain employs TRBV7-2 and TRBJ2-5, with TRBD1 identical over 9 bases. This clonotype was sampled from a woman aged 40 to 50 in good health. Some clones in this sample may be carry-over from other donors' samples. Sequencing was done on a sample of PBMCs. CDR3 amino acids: CASSWTGEETQYF. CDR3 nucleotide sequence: TGTGCCAGCAGCTGGACAGGGGAAGAGACCCAGTACTTC.